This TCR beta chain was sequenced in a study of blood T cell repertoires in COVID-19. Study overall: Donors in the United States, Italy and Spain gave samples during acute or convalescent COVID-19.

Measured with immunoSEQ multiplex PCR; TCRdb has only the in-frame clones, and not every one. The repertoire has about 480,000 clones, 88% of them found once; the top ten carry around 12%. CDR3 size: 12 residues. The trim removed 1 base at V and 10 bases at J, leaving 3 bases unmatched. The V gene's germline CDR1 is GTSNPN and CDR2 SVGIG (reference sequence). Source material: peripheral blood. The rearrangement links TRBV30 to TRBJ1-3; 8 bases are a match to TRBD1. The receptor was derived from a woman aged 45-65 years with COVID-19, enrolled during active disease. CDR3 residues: CAWSGQGNTIYF. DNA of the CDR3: TGTGCCTGGAGTGGACAGGGGAATACCATATATTTT.